The present T cell receptor (beta chain) was sequenced within a study of blood T cell repertoires in COVID-19. Study details: For recovered donors of Cohort 3, there were two negative PCRs, clearance, or symptom resolution. There were acute and convalescent COVID-19 samples, and they came from the United States, Italy and Spain.

The protocol was immunoSEQ multiplex PCR, while the TCRdb copy is restricted to in-frame clones and leaves out a portion. The table has about 400,000 clones, over 75% seen once. Recruitment covered some 25 US areas and drew participants whose ages spanned roughly 18 to 89 years. CDR1 is LNHDA, CDR2 SQIVND, per germline (reference sequence). J gave up 6 bases and V 5 bases, and 10 bases lay outside the gene matches. The CDR3 totals 17 residues. Sequenced: PBMCs or T cells enriched from blood (not recorded which). The chain uses TRBV19 and TRBJ2-1, with TRBD2 identical over 13 bases. This clonotype was obtained from a man aged 40-50 years in a cohort exposed to, infected with or recovered from COVID-19 (not recorded which). In DNA, the CDR3 is TGTGCCAGTAGTTCACTAGCGGGAGGGCCGATGGGCAATGAGCAGTTCTTC. Translating gives CASSSLAGGPMGNEQFF.